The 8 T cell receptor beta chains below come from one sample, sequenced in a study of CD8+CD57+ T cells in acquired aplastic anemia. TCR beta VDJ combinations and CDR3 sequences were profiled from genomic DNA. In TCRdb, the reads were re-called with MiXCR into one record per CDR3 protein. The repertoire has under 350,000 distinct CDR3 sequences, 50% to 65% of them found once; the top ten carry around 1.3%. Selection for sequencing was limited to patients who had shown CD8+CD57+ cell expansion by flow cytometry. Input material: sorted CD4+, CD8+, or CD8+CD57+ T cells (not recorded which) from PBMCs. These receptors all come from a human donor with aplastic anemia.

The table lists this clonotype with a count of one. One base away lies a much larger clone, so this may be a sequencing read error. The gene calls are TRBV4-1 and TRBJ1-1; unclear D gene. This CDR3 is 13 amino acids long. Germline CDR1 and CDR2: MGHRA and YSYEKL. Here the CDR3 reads CASSRRVSGSAFF. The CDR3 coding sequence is TGTGCCAGCAGCCGACGGGTGAGTGGGAGCGCTTTCTTT.

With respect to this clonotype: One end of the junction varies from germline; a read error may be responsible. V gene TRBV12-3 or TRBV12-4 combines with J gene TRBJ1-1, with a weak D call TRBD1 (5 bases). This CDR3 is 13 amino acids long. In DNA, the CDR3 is TGTGCCAGCAGTTTAGGGGGGATCACTGAATCTTTCTTT. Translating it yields CASSLGGITESFF.

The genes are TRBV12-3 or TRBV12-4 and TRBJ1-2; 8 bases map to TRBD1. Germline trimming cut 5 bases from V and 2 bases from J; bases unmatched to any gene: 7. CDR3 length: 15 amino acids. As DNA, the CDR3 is TGTGCCAGCAGTCCCAGGGACAGGACGAACTATGGCTACACCTTC. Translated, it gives CASSPRDRTNYGYTF.

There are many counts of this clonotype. The CDR3 region is CASSQVQGGSGANVLTF. The DNA of the CDR3 is TGCGCCAGCAGCCAAGTTCAGGGGGGCTCTGGGGCCAACGTCCTGACTTTC. The chain couples TRBV4-1 to TRBJ2-6; perhaps TRBD1 as D (7 bases). CDR3 length: 17 amino acids. Germline V CDR1 and CDR2: MGHRA, YSYEKL. V dropped 1 base and J dropped 0 bases, with 10 bases sitting between them.

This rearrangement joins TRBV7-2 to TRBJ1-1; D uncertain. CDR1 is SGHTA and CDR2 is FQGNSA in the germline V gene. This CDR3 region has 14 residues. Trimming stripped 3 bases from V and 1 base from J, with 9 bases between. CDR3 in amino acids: CASSFRKGNTEAFF. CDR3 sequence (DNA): TGTGCCAGCAGCTTTAGAAAAGGGAACACTGAAGCTTTCTTT.

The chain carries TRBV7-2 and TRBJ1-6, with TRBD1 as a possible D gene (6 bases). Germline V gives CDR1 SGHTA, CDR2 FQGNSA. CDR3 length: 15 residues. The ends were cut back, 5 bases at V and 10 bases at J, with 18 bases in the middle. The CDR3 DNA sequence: TGTGCCAGCAGCGTGCGTGGTCAGGGGAGATCACCCCTCCACTTT. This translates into CASSVRGQGRSPLHF.

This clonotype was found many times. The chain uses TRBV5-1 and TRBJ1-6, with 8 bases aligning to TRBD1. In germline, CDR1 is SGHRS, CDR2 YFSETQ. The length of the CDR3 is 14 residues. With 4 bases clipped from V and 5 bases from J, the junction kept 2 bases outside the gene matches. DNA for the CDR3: TGCGCCAGCAGCCAGGGACAGGATAATTCACCCCTCCACTTT. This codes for CASSQGQDNSPLHF.

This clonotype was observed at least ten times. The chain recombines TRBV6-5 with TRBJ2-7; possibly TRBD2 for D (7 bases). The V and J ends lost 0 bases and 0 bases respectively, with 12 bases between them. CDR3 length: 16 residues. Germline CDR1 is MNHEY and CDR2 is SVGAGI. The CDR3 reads CASSYSGGGSSYEQYF. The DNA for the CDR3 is TGTGCCAGCAGTTACTCGGGGGGCGGGAGCTCCTACGAGCAGTACTTC.